This T cell receptor (beta chain) emerged from a study of blood T cell repertoires in COVID-19. In the study overall: Samples came from the United States, Italy and Spain, spanning acute and convalescent COVID-19.

Authors' data handling: Researchers report that nucleated cell counts were estimated from reference gene primer amplification. Assay used: immunoSEQ multiplex PCR; TCRdb lists only in-frame clones, some missing. V, J and clone size were drawn from that table, and D and trimming were deduced from the DNA. The table records 200,000 to 250,000 clones, around 84% of them present only once. The germline CDR1 and CDR2 sequences are SGHRS and YFSETQ. This CDR3 has 15 residues. After removal of 0 bases from V and 7 bases from J, the junction contained 10 bases not matched to a gene. This clonotype originated in an elderly woman with active or convalescent COVID-19. The chain is built from TRBV5-1 and TRBJ2-7, with 7 bases aligning to TRBD2. Specimen: peripheral blood. As DNA, the CDR3 is TGCGCCAGCAGCTTGGAATGGGGGGGAGATGGAGAGCAGTACTTC. This encodes CASSLEWGGDGEQYF. The full variable domain, with the rest looked up from reference TRBV5-1 and TRBJ2-7, is KAGVTQTPRYLIKTRGQQVTLSCSPISGHRSVSWYQQTPGQGLQFLFEYFSETQRNKGNFPGRFSGRQFSNSRSEMNVSTLELGDSALYLCASSLEWGGDGEQYFGPGTRLTVT.